The clone carrying this TCR beta chain was counted ten times or more. CDR1 and CDR2 from the germline V gene are SGHRS and YFSETQ. V shed 2 bases and J 5 bases; nucleotides not matched to a gene: 6. The CDR3 is 16 residues long. This entry comes from a study of T cells in Graves' hyperthyroidism and ophthalmopathy. In the study overall: The blood sample was taken at first diagnosis, before treatment began.

Amplified TCR beta CDR3 regions derived from RNA transcripts. A set of HTBI primers served as the primers for a first-round RT-PCR of the TCR CDR3. Each CDR3 protein is one row after TCRdb ran MiXCR on the multiplex PCR reads. The table has around 420,000 distinct CDR3 sequences, more than 15% seen once. The receptor's source is a woman under 30 with Graves' hyperthyroidism. This chain uses TRBV5-1 with TRBJ2-1; 11 bases are shared with TRBD2. Sequencing input: blood. CDR3 sequence reads: CASSFVGTSGDNEQFF. CDR3 nucleotides: TGCGCCAGCAGCTTCGTTGGGACTAGCGGAGACAATGAGCAGTTCTTC.